This record covers a single T cell receptor beta chain. Multiplex PCR with BIOMED2 TRB-A/B primer pools amplified TRB rearrangements. Each CDR3 protein is one row after TCRdb ran MiXCR on the multiplex PCR reads. There are 20,000 to 25,000 distinct CDR3 sequences in the sample; about 30% occur only once, and approximately 2% lies in the top ten. The data derive from a study of T and B cells in COVID-19 patients. TRB was amplified from about 260-540 ng of blood genomic DNA. The origin of this receptor is a human donor who had recovered from COVID-19. What was sequenced was blood.

As DNA, the CDR3 is TGTGCCAGCAGCTTAGATTACGGGTGGAATGGCTACACCTTC. Its translation: CASSLDYGWNGYTF. The V and J genes are TRBV5-6 and TRBJ2-7; no clear D gene. The J call could be wrong; TRBJ1-2 is a better fit for the DNA end. CDR1 and CDR2 (germline): SGHDT, YYEEEE. This CDR3 has 14 amino acids.